This is a list of T cell receptor beta chains from one sample in a study of Graves' ophthalmopathy and Graves' hyperthyroidism. Using its own MiXCR run on the multiplex PCR reads, TCRdb lists one record per CDR3 protein. The data contain 1 million to 1.3 million distinct CDR3 sequences, about two fifths of them singletons. Sequenced material: peripheral blood or thyroid tissue (not recorded which). These receptors originate from an adult man with Graves' hyperthyroidism. Each CDR3 is given with its conserved first and last residue. Each record gives: CDR3 length, J gene, D gene, V gene, clone size, CDR3 protein, CDR3 DNA. The D gene is left open where the match is weak. Size is stated for part of the rows, as once, few or many counts, or as a class when the clone is expanded.

>15|TRBJ1-2|TRBD1|TRBV29-1|many
CSVMFPGQINYGYTF
TGCAGCGTCATGTTCCCGGGACAGATTAACTATGGCTACACCTTC
>13|TRBJ2-7|NA|TRBV7-9|NA
CASSPTDPYEQYF
TGTGCCAGCAGCCCGACGGACCCCTACGAGCAGTACTTC
>17|TRBJ1-5|TRBD1|TRBV19|many
CASSIEPGTESNQPQHF
TGTGCCAGTAGTATAGAACCGGGGACAGAGAGCAATCAGCCCCAGCATTTT
>14|TRBJ2-5|NA|TRBV29-1|many
CSVENRLRRETQYF
TGCAGCGTTGAAAATCGCCTCCGTCGGGAGACCCAGTACTTC
>16|TRBJ2-5|TRBD1|TRBV7-2|NA
CASSSERTGVTDTQYF
TGTGCCAGCAGCTCCGAGAGGACAGGGGTCACAGATACGCAGTACTTC
>15|TRBJ2-5|NA|TRBV6-5|NA
CASSYLGATQETQYF
TGTGCCAGCAGTTACCTAGGGGCGACCCAAGAGACCCAGTACTTC
>14|TRBJ2-5|TRBD2|TRBV29-1|NA
CSVPKRGPQETQYF
TGCAGCGTACCAAAGCGGGGGCCCCAAGAGACCCAGTACTTC
>14|TRBJ1-1|NA|TRBV15|many
CATSRKTANTEAFF
TGTGCCACCAGCAGAAAGACAGCGAACACTGAAGCTTTCTTT
>14|TRBJ2-7|TRBD1|TRBV15|few
CATREPGTGSEQYF
TGTGCCACCAGGGAGCCCGGGACAGGGAGCGAGCAGTACTTC
>14|TRBJ1-2|NA|TRBV19|many
CATFGGIEVSGYTF
TGTGCCACCTTCGGAGGGATTGAGGTCTCCGGCTACACCTTC
>11|TRBJ1-2|NA|TRBV20-1|NA
CAWSTSYGYTF
TGTGCCTGGAGTACCAGCTATGGCTACACCTTC
>13|TRBJ2-7|NA|TRBV7-8|NA
CASSFRGGSEQYF
TGTGCCAGCAGCTTCAGGGGCGGGTCCGAGCAGTACTTC
>16|TRBJ2-7|TRBD1|TRBV10-3|NA
CAISDFFGTGTYEQYF
TGTGCCATCAGTGACTTTTTCGGGACAGGCACCTACGAGCAGTACTTC
>15|TRBJ1-5|NA|TRBV11-2|many
CASSLDKGGRQPQHF
TGTGCCAGCAGCTTAGATAAGGGGGGCCGACAGCCCCAGCATTTT
>15|TRBJ2-2|NA|TRBV10-3|NA
CAIGHGPANTGELFF
TGTGCCATCGGTCATGGTCCCGCGAACACCGGGGAGCTGTTTTTT
>14|TRBJ2-7|TRBD1|TRBV20-1|once
CSARVAGGSDEQYF
TGCAGTGCTAGAGTGGCAGGGGGCAGCGACGAGCAGTACTTC
>16|TRBJ1-1|NA|TRBV7-2|many
CASSPRGRPSGTEAFF
TGTGCCAGCAGCCCCAGGGGTAGGCCCTCGGGGACTGAAGCTTTCTTT
>15|TRBJ2-7|NA|TRBV6-1|few
CASSYSRDKPYEQYF
TGTGCCAGCAGTTACTCCCGGGACAAACCCTACGAGCAGTACTTC
>20|TRBJ1-1|NA|TRBV7-3|many
CASSLTLIRAAREKDTEAFF
TGTGCCAGCAGCTTAACGTTAATCAGGGCCGCTAGAGAGAAGGACACTGAAGCTTTCTTT
>18|TRBJ1-4|NA|TRBV15|few
CATSTEEMLGSTNEKLFF
TGTGCCACCAGCACGGAAGAGATGTTGGGTTCAACTAATGAAAAACTGTTTTTT
>15|TRBJ2-7|NA|TRBV28|NA
CASSPGGGPLEEQHF
TGTGCCAGCAGCCCAGGTGGGGGCCCCCTAGAAGAGCAGCACTTC
>14|TRBJ1-1|NA|TRBV7-9|NA
CASSLPGRGTEAFF
TGTGCCAGCAGTTTACCAGGGAGGGGCACTGAAGCTTTCTTT
>14|TRBJ1-1|NA|TRBV5-1|many
CASSPGPKNTEAFF
TGCGCCAGCAGCCCGGGACCGAAGAACACTGAAGCTTTCTTT
>14|TRBJ1-2|NA|TRBV15|few
CATSRARRSYGYTF
TGTGCCACCAGCAGAGCTCGACGGAGCTATGGCTACACCTTC
>14|TRBJ1-1|NA|TRBV3-2|few
CASSIRVANTEAFF
TGTGCCAGCAGCATCAGGGTGGCTAACACTGAAGCTTTCTTT
>17|TRBJ2-7|TRBD1|TRBV12-3/TRBV12-4|few
CASSSALGTGVAYEQYF
TGTGCCAGCAGTTCCGCGCTGGGGACAGGGGTGGCATACGAGCAGTACTTC
>15|TRBJ2-6|NA|TRBV15|many
CATSRGNSGANVLTF
TGTGCCACCAGCAGAGGGAACTCTGGGGCCAACGTCCTGACTTTC
>14|TRBJ1-2|TRBD1|TRBV12-3/TRBV12-4|NA
CASSPGQANYGHTF
TGTGCCAGCAGTCCAGGACAGGCTAACTATGGCCACACCTTC
>16|TRBJ1-1|NA|TRBV4-3|few
CASSQDKGAGATEAFF
TGCGCCAGCAGCCAAGATAAGGGAGCCGGGGCCACTGAAGCTTTCTTT
>14|TRBJ1-1|NA|TRBV5-1|NA
CASSLRSQNTEAFF
TGCGCCAGCAGCTTACGATCCCAGAACACTGAAGCTTTCTTT
>14|TRBJ1-1|NA|TRBV19|many
CASSPDTLNTEAFF
TGTGCCAGTAGTCCAGACACATTGAACACTGAAGCTTTCTTT
>14|TRBJ2-5|NA|TRBV9|many
CASSPGTFQETQYF
TGTGCCAGCAGCCCTGGGACTTTCCAAGAGACCCAGTACTTC
>14|TRBJ2-5|NA|TRBV6-5|NA
CASSYGGGTETQYF
TGTGCCAGCAGTTACGGTGGGGGGACAGAGACCCAGTACTTC